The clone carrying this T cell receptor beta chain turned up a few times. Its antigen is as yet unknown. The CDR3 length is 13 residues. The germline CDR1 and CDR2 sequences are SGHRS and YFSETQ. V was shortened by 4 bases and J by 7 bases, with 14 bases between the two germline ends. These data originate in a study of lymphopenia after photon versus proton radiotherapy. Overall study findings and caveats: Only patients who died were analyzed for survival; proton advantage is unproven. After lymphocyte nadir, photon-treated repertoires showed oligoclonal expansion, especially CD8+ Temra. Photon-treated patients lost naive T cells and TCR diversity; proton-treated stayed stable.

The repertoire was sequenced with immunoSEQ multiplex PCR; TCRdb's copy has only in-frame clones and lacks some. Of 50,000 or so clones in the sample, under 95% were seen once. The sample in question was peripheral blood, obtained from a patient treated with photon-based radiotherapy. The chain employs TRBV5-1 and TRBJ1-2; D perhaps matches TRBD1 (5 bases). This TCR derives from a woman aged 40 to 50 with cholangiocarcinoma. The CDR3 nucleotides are TGCGCCAGCAGCGACCAGGGAACCTCTGGCTACACCTTC. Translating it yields CASSDQGTSGYTF.